This TCR beta chain was observed in a study of T cells expressing NK-cell markers. As for the study in general: Sorted CD3+CD56+NKG2C+, CD3+CD56+NKG2C- and CD3+CD56-NKG2C+ T-cell subsets were beta-chain profiled. General observations from the study: The CD3+CD56-NKG2C+ fraction of a handful of donors was also led by these clonotypes. 1.0-7.0% of CD8+ T cells in roughly six donors belonged to dominant NKG2C+ clonotypes.

As regards this clonotype: Its antigen is undetermined.

For each CDR3 protein, TCRdb gives one entry from its re-call of the 5' RACE reads, without DNA. This sample's table reports some 190,000 distinct CDR3 sequences. Germline V gene lookup returns CDR1 MNHNS and CDR2 SASEGT. The CDR3 is made up of 14 amino acids. Sequenced: blood T cells: a sorted CD56 or NKG2C T cell subset, CD4+ or CD8+ T cells, or bulk PBMC T cells (not recorded which). The sequence came from a man between 18 and 69 years old in good health. The gene calls are TRBV6-1 and TRBJ2-3; the D gene TCRdb calls, TRBD2, cannot be checked with no DNA. The CDR3 loop is CASSDLAGVDTQYF.